One sample yielded the 24 T cell receptor beta chains listed below, sequenced in a study of blood T cells in healthy people across ages. A second 7 to 11 cycle PCR used barcoded and J-beta primers. Via MiXCR, TCRdb re-called the 5' RACE reads, giving one row per CDR3 protein. Of roughly 1.5 million distinct CDR3 sequences in the sample, about 45% were seen once. The sequenced sample was blood. The receptors were gathered from a young woman in good health.

In its sample, this clonotype was seen a few times. This chain joins TRBV7-2 and TRBJ1-2; 12 bases fit TRBD1. CDR1 and CDR2 from the germline V gene are SGHTA and FQGNSA. The V gene end was trimmed by 5 bases and the J gene end by 5 bases; junction bases not matched to a gene: 9. This CDR3 has 16 amino acids. CDR3 region: CASSPRGTGGGYGYTF. CDR3 DNA sequence: TGTGCCAGCAGCCCTAGAGGGACAGGGGGCGGGTATGGCTACACCTTC.

The rearrangement links TRBV5-1 to TRBJ2-2, with D perhaps assigned TRBD1 or TRBD2 (5 bases each). From germline, CDR1 is SGHRS and CDR2 YFSETQ. Between the trimmed V and J ends, which lost 0 bases and 4 bases, there was a span of 10 bases. The CDR3 loop spans 15 amino acids. The CDR3 bases are TGCGCCAGCAGCTTGGATGGGGACCGCACCGGGGAGCTGTTTTTT. Translated: CASSLDGDRTGELFF.

This clonotype was seen only a few times. The genes are TRBV20-1 and TRBJ1-1; 10 nucleotides agree with TRBD1. V lost 7 bases and J lost 4; bases outside the gene matches: 12. CDR1 and CDR2 (germline): DFQATT, SNEGSKA (reference sequence). This CDR3 contains 15 residues. The DNA of the CDR3 is TGCAGTGTTCACGGGACAGGGGTAGGGGGCACTGAAGCTTTCTTT. Protein product: CSVHGTGVGGTEAFF.

This clonotype was found a few times. The chain joins TRBV6-6 to TRBJ1-5; 10 bases are a match to TRBD1. The CDR3 sequence is 16 residues long. Per germline, CDR1 MNHNY and CDR2 SVGAGI (reference sequence). With 6 bases clipped from V and 0 bases from J, the junction kept 5 bases outside the gene matches. As DNA, the CDR3 is TGTGCCAGCAGGCGACAGGGGGCTTATAGCAATCAGCCCCAGCATTTT. As protein: CASRRQGAYSNQPQHF.

This chain uses TRBV7-2 with TRBJ1-2; perhaps TRBD1 as D (6 bases). Between the trimmed V and J ends, which lost 5 bases and 0 bases, there was a span of 19 bases. CDR1 and CDR2 from the germline V gene are SGHTA and FQGNSA. The CDR3 spans 17 residues. CDR3: CASSANRDIRANYGYTF. CDR3 bases: TGTGCCAGCAGCGCCAACCGGGACATTAGAGCTAACTATGGCTACACCTTC.

The CDR3 here is CASRGGVGQNIQYF. CDR3 DNA: TGTGCCAGCAGGGGAGGGGTGGGTCAAAACATTCAGTACTTC. The V and J genes are TRBV27 and TRBJ2-4; 7 bases are shared with TRBD2. CDR3 length: 14 residues. V trimming: 6 bases; J trimming: 5 bases; junction bases outside the gene matches: 7. Germline V gene data show CDR1 as MNHEY and CDR2 as SMNVEV (reference sequence).

The chain has TRBV28 and TRBJ2-2, with D unresolved. V lost 5 bases, J lost 4 bases, and 14 bases lay in between. The CDR3 is made up of 15 amino acids. Germline V CDR1 and CDR2: MDHEN, SYDVKM. The CDR3 DNA reads as TGTGCCAGCAGTCGCAACGGAGAGATCACCGGGGAGCTGTTTTTT. It codes for CASSRNGEITGELFF.

This clonotype was found a few times. The chain uses TRBV5-1 and TRBJ2-1, with 7 bases matching TRBD1. The germline CDR1 and CDR2 sequences are SGHRS and YFSETQ. CDR3 length: 13 amino acids. V shed 4 bases, J shed 6 bases, and the junction held 4 bases outside the gene matches. CDR3 nucleotide sequence: TGCGCCAGCAGCATCCAGGGGGTCAATGAGCAGTTCTTC. Protein sequence: CASSIQGVNEQFF.

This clonotype was seen a handful of times. The chain couples TRBV14 to TRBJ2-1, with TRBD2 matching over 11 bases. Per the germline V gene, CDR1 is SGHDN and CDR2 is FVKESK. V was clipped by 7 bases and J by 4 bases; unmatched bases: 6. The CDR3 consists of 15 residues. The CDR3 DNA is TGTGCCAGCAACCGGATAGCGGGGGGGTACAATGAGCAGTTCTTC. Amino acid sequence: CASNRIAGGYNEQFF.

This clonotype turned up a few times. This CDR3 reads CASSQDRGSGPYNEQFF. The CDR3, as DNA: TGTGCCAGCAGCCAAGACCGAGGTAGCGGACCCTACAATGAGCAGTTCTTC. The V call is TRBV3-1, the J call TRBJ2-1; possible D gene TRBD2, 6 bases. Per the germline V gene, CDR1 is LGHDT and CDR2 is YNNKEL (reference sequence). The CDR3 runs 17 residues. Trimming removed 0 bases at V and 2 bases at J, with 14 bases between.

There are a few counts of this clonotype. The genes are TRBV25-1 and TRBJ1-2, with 9 positions matching TRBD1. From germline, CDR1 is MGHDK and CDR2 SYGVNS. V lost 2 bases, J lost 4 bases, and 5 bases stayed unmatched. The CDR3 totals 15 residues. CDR3 sequence: CASSEPGQGGYGYTF. For the CDR3, the DNA is TGTGCCAGCAGTGAACCGGGACAGGGAGGCTATGGCTACACCTTC.

The chain couples TRBV20-1 to TRBJ2-1; D may correspond to TRBD1 or TRBD2 (6 bases each). This CDR3 region has 14 residues. CDR1 is DFQATT and CDR2 is SNEGSKA in the germline V gene (reference sequence). V lost 6 bases and J lost 4, with 16 bases in between. CDR3 bases: TGCAGTGCCGCCCTTCCGGGGGCTTACAATGAGCAGTTCTTC. It codes for CSAALPGAYNEQFF.

This clonotype was picked up a small number of times. This sequence joins TRBV7-8 and TRBJ2-1; D may correspond to TRBD1 or TRBD2 (5 bases each). This CDR3 has 15 residues. The V end lost 5 bases, the J end lost 0 bases, and 11 bases lay between the germline ends. The germline V gene encodes CDR1 SGHVS and CDR2 FQNEAQ. Here the CDR3 DNA reads TGTGCCAGCAGCCCCGGGGCTTACTCCTACAATGAGCAGTTCTTC. Translation gives CASSPGAYSYNEQFF. Supplemented by reference TRBV7-8 and TRBJ2-1, the full variable domain reads GAGVSQSPRYKVAKRGQDVALRCDPISGHVSLFWYQQALGQGPEFLTYFQNEAQLDKSGLPSDRFFAERPEGSVSTLKIQRTQQEDSAVYLCASSPGAYSYNEQFFGPGTRLTVL.

This clonotype was seen only a few times. The V gene is TRBV29-1, the J gene TRBJ2-7; TRBD2 matches at 7 bases. The germline V gene encodes CDR1 SQVTM and CDR2 ANQGSEA. V lost 7 bases and J lost 3; bases outside the gene matches: 12. The CDR3 consists of 14 residues. The CDR3 nucleotides read TGCAGCGCCTCCGGTAGCGGGCCGTTCTACGAGCAGTACTTC. Translating gives CSASGSGPFYEQYF.

This clonotype was recorded only once. Just one base apart from a much larger clone, this may be a read error. CDR3 sequence (DNA): TGCGCCAGCAGCACGCAGGGAAGCTACAATGAGCAGTACTTC. This translates into CASSTQGSYNEQYF. V gene TRBV4-3 combines with J gene TRBJ2-5, with D tentatively TRBD1 (5 bases). This CDR3 region has 14 residues. V was cut by 5 bases and J by 11 bases, with 21 bases left in between. Germline-derived CDR1 and CDR2 are LGHNA and YSLEER.

This clonotype was recorded once. The chain joins TRBV7-9 to TRBJ2-7; 8 nucleotides agree with TRBD2. V gave up 5 bases and J gave up 3 bases; unmatched junction bases: 9. Germline CDR1 is SEHNR and CDR2 is FQNEAQ (reference sequence). The CDR3 contains 15 residues. The CDR3 region has the DNA TGTGCCAGCAGCGGCACTAGCGGAGATATCTACGAGCAGTACTTC. Translated: CASSGTSGDIYEQYF.

This clonotype has a handful of counts. V and J are TRBV7-9 and TRBJ2-7; D is unresolved. V was cut by 6 bases and J by 3 bases, with 12 bases left in between. CDR1 is SEHNR, CDR2 FQNEAQ, per germline (reference sequence). CDR3 length: 13 amino acids. The CDR3 here is CASREPSNYEQYF. As DNA, the CDR3 is TGTGCCAGCAGAGAACCGTCCAACTACGAGCAGTACTTC.

The V and J genes are TRBV29-1 and TRBJ2-7; tentatively, D is TRBD2 (5 bases). CDR1 and CDR2 from the germline V gene are SQVTM and ANQGSEA. This CDR3 spans 12 amino acids. Trimming stripped 5 bases from V and 2 bases from J, with 10 bases between. DNA for the CDR3: TGCAGCGTTACGGGAAACACCTACGAGCAGTACTTC. Amino acid sequence: CSVTGNTYEQYF.

CDR3 protein: CSARVMQNYGYTF. The CDR3 nucleotides are TGCAGTGCTAGAGTGATGCAAAACTATGGCTACACCTTC. The J gene is TRBJ1-2, the V gene TRBV20-1; D is unclear. V lost 1 base to trimming and J lost 2 bases, with 8 bases between them. CDR1 is DFQATT and CDR2 is SNEGSKA in the germline V gene (reference sequence). CDR3 length: 13 amino acids.

The V and J genes are TRBV7-2 and TRBJ2-2; TRBD2 matches at 13 bases. The CDR3 spans 17 residues. CDR1 SGHTA and CDR2 FQGNSA come from the germline V gene. V shed 4 bases, J shed 7 bases, and the junction held 9 bases outside the gene matches. The CDR3 bases are TGTGCCAGCAGCTCGCCAGGACTAGCGGGAGCTATCGGGGAGCTGTTTTTT. Translating it yields CASSSPGLAGAIGELFF.

V usage is TRBV11-2 and J usage is TRBJ2-1; D may correspond to TRBD1 or TRBD2 (5 bases each). TRBJ2-7 explains the end of the DNA better; the J call may be wrong. The CDR3 covers 16 residues. In germline, CDR1 is SGHAT, CDR2 FQNNGV. The CDR3 bases are TGTGCCAGCAGCTCTCCGGGACGGAACTCCTACAATGAGCAGTACTTC. This sequence encodes CASSSPGRNSYNEQYF.

This clonotype has a handful of counts. V gene TRBV28 combines with J gene TRBJ2-3; 7 positions match TRBD2. Per germline, CDR1 MDHEN and CDR2 SYDVKM. The J segment lost 9 bases and the V segment lost 3 bases, leaving 12 bases of the junction unmatched. The CDR3 is 15 residues long. In DNA form, the CDR3 reads TGTGCCAGCAGTTTCGCGGGAGTAGTGGAGCAGACGCAGTATTTT. Amino acid sequence: CASSFAGVVEQTQYF.

This chain links TRBV28 with TRBJ2-7, with a weak D call TRBD1 (6 bases). Per the germline V gene, CDR1 is MDHEN and CDR2 is SYDVKM. The V gene lost 3 bases and the J gene lost 6 bases, with 15 bases spanning the gap. CDR3 size: 14 residues. In DNA form, the CDR3 reads TGTGCCAGCAGTTTTACCACAGGGAGAGGCGAGCAGTACTTC. It is translated as CASSFTTGRGEQYF.

This clonotype was detected only a few times. The chain has TRBV4-1 and TRBJ2-1, with 8 bases fitting TRBD1. The CDR3 has 18 amino acids. With 6 bases clipped from V and 0 bases from J, the junction kept 13 bases outside the gene matches. Germline lookup yields CDR1 MGHRA and CDR2 YSYEKL. The CDR3, as DNA: TGCGCCAGCAGTCTCCTTCAGGGGGCTATTAGCTCCTACAATGAGCAGTTCTTC. As protein: CASSLLQGAISSYNEQFF.